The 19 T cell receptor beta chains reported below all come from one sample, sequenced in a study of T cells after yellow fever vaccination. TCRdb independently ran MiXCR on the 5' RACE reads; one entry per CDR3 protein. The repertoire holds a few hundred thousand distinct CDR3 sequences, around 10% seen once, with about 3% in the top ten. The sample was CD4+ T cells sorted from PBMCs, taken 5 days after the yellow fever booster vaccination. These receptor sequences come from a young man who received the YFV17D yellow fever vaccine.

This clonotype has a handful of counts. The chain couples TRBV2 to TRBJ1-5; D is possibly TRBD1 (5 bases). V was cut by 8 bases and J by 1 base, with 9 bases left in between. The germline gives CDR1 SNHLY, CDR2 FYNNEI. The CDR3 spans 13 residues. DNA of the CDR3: TGTGCCAGCTGCGGGGGAAGCAATCAGCCCCAGCATTTT. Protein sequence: CASCGGSNQPQHF.

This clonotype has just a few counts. In DNA, the CDR3 is TGCAGCGTTAACCGTTCGGGGACTTGCCCACGAAAGTCGCAGTACGTC. It yields the protein CSVNRSGTCPRKSQYV. The chain employs TRBV29-1 and TRBJ2-7; perhaps TRBD2 as D (6 bases). The CDR3 spans 16 residues. Germline V gene lookup returns CDR1 SQVTM and CDR2 ANQGSEA. The V end lost 5 bases, the J end lost 9 bases, and 29 bases lay between the germline ends.

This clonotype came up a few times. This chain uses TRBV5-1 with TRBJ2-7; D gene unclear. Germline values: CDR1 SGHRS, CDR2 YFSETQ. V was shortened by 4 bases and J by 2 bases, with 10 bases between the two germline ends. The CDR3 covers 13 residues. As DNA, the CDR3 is TGCGCCAGCAGCGTGAATTCCCCCTACGAGCAGTACTTC. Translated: CASSVNSPYEQYF.

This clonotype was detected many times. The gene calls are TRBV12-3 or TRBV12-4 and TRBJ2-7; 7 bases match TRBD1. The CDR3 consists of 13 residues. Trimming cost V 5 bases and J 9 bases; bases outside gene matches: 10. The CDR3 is CASSTDRAQRQYV. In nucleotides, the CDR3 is TGTGCCAGCAGTACCGACAGGGCCCAACGGCAGTACGTC.

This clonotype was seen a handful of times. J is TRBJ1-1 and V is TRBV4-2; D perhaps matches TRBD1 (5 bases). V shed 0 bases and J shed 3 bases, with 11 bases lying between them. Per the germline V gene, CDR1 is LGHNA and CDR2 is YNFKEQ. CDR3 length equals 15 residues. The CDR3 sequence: CASSQERGVYTEAFF. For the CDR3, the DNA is TGTGCCAGCAGCCAAGAGCGAGGGGTTTACACTGAAGCTTTCTTT.

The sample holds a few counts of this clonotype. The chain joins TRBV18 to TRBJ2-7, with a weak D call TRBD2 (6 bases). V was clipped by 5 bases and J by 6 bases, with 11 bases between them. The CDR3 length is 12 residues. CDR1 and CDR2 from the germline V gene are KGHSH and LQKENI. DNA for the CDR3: TGTGCCAGCTCAAAGGTCGGGGGCGAGCAGTACTTC. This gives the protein CASSKVGGEQYF.

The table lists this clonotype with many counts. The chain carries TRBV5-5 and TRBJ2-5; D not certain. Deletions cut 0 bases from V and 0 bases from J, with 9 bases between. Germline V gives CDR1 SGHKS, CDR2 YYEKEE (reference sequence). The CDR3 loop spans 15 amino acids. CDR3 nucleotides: TGTGCCAGCAGCTTGGCAGGCCAAGACCAAGAGACCCAGTACTTC. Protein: CASSLAGQDQETQYF.

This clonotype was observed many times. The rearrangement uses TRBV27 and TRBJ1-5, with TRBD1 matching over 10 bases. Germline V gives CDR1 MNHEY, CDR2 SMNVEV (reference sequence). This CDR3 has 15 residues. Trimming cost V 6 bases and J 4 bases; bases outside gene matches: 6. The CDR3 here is CASRTGGKLNQPQHF. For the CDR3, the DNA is TGTGCCAGCAGGACAGGGGGCAAACTGAATCAGCCCCAGCATTTT.

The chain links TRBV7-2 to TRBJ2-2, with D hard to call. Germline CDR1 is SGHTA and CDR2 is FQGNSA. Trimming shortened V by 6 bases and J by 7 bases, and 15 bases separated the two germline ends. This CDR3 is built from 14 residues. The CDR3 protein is CASRRRASVGELFF. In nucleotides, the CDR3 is TGTGCCAGCAGAAGAAGGGCCTCAGTCGGGGAGCTGTTTTTT. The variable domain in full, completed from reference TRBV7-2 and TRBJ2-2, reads GAGVSQSPSNKVTEKGKDVELRCDPISGHTALYWYRQSLGQGLEFLIYFQGNSAPDKSGLPSDRFSAERTGGSVSTLTIQRTQQEDSAVYLCASRRRASVGELFFGEGSRLTVL.

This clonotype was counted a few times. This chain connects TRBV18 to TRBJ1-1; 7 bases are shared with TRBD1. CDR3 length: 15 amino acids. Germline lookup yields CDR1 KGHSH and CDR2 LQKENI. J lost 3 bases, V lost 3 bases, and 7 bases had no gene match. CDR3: CASSPTTGSDTEAFF. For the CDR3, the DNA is TGTGCCAGCTCACCGACGACAGGGTCTGACACTGAAGCTTTCTTT.

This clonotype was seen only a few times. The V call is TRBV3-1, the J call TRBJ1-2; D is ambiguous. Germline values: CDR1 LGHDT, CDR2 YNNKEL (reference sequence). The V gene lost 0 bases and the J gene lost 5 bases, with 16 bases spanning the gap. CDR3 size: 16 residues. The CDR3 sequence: CASSQEYPDPGYGYTF. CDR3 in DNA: TGTGCCAGCAGCCAAGAATATCCGGACCCGGGATATGGCTACACCTTC.

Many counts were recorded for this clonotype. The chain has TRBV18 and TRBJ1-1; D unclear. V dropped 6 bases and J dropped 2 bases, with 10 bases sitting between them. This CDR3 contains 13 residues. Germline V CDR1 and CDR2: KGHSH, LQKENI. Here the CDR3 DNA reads TGTGCCAGCTCGCCTCAGGTAAACACTGAAGCTTTCTTT. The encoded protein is CASSPQVNTEAFF.

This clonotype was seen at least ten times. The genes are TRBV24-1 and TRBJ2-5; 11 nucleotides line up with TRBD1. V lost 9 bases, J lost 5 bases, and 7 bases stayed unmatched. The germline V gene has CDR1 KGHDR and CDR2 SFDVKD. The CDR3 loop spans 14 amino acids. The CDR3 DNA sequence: TGTGCCACCTCCGGGACAGGGGGTTCGGAGACCCAGTACTTC. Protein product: CATSGTGGSETQYF.

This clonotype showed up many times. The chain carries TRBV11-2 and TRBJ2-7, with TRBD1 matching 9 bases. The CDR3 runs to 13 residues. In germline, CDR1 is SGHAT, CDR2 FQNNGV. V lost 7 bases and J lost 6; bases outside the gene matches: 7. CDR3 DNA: TGTGCCAGCAACCACGGGACAGGGCCCGAGCAGTACTTC. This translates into CASNHGTGPEQYF.

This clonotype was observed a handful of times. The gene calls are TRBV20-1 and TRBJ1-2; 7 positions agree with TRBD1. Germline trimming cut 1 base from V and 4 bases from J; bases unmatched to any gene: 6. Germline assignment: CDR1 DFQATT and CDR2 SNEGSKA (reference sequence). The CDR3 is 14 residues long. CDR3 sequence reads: CSARVPEGAYGYTF. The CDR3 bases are TGCAGTGCTAGAGTCCCTGAGGGGGCCTATGGCTACACCTTC.

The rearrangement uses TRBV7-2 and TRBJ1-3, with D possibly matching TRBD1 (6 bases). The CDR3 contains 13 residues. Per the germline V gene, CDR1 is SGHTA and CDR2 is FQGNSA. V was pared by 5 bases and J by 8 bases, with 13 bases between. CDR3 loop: CASSPLAGDTIYF. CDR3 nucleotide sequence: TGTGCCAGCAGCCCCCTAGCAGGGGACACCATATATTTT.

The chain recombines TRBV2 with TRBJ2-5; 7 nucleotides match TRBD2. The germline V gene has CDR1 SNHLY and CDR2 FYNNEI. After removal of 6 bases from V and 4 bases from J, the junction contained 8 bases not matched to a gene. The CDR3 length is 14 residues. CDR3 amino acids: CASSLLAGPETQYF. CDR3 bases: TGTGCCAGCAGCTTATTAGCGGGCCCAGAGACCCAGTACTTC.

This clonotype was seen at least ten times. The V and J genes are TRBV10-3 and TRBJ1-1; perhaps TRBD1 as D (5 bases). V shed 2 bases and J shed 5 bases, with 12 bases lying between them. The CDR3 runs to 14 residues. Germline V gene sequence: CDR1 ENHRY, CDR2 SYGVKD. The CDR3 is CAISEGAGQTEAFF. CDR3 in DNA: TGTGCCATCAGTGAGGGGGCCGGGCAGACTGAAGCTTTCTTT.

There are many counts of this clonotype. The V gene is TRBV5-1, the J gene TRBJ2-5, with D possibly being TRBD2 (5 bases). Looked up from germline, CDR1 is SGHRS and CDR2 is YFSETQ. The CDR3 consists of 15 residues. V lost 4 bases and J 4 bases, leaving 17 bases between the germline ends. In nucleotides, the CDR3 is TGCGCCAGCAGCGCGGGCCCGGTAGGAGCAGAGACCCAGTACTTC. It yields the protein CASSAGPVGAETQYF.